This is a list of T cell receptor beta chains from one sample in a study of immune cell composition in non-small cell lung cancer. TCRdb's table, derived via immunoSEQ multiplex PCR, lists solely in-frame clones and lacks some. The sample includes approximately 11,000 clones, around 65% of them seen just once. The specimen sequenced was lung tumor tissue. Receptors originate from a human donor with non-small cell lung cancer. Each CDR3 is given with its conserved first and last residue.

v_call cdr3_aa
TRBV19 CASSSARRATTNEKLFF
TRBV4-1 CASSQDIAGGVRNIQYF
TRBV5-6 CASSRRLAGGVHEQYF
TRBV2 CASSVVSGTDTQYF
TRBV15 CATSRGPPGRTEAFF
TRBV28 CATSDRMGNEQFF
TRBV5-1 CASSLGLAGVPNEQFF
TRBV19 CASSIGGRGQWITEAFF
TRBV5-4 CASSLGQGSLYEQYF
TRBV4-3 CASSQDLAQERRYEQYF
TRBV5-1 CASTQNSGISTGELFF
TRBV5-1 CASSLVAGNTGELFF
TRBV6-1 CASSVGTWNEQFF
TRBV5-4 CASSLKGNSPLHF
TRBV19 CASSGLAGGNGELFF
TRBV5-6 CASSGYSSYEQYF
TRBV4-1 CASSQDRWGEGYGYTF
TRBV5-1 CASSWGDPTNYGYTF
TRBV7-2 CASSPKAGQGAGKFWEAFF
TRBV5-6 CASSLQGAQYGYTF
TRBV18 CASHRDRPGPTRHLAYEQYF
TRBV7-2 CASSPQEGGRSEKLFF
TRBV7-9 CASSLGLAGSNEQFF
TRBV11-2 CASSLAWAGEGYEQYF
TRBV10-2 CASSETATTQYF
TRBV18 CASSPQGGVGNTIYF
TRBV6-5 CASSYPTSGDSEQFF
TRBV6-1 CASSDGPSGQETQYF
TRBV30 CAWGWREDNEQFF
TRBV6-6 CASKRTGAEGYTF
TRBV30 CAWSSSGLETQYF
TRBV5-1 CASSLGTGQETQYF
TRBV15 CATSGSLRENPNEQFF
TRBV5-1 CASSLTGDGLNTQYF
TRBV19 CASTTRTSGRSYEQFF
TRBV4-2 CASSQDWRESPFLGELFF
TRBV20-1 CSASPTYEQYF
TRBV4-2 CASSLGEGEGTDTQYF
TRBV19 CASSQDRVGQPQHF
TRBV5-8 CASSLRLAGSDTQYF
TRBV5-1 CASSLLAGVGNEQFF
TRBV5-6 CASSLRGPGNTIYF
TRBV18 CASSPAVDATNEKLFF
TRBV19 CASSPPGQGSYEQYF
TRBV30 CACPAGSQAGGYTF
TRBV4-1 CASSQGGGRIGEQYF